This T cell receptor (beta chain) was captured in a study of cytomegalovirus exposure and HLA in healthy donors. General study results and limits: Researchers reported in a later analysis that a missense DCLRE1C variant was tied to TCR beta V- and J-gene trimming. It was reported in a later analysis that an Asian-associated ancestry cluster showed fewer N-insertions than the 666-donor mean.

As to this clone: Its antigen is undetermined.

The PCR made use of 60 Vbeta and 13 Jbeta primers. Data came from immunoSEQ multiplex PCR; TCRdb stores just in-frame clones and leaves some out. The table records 150,000 or so clones, roughly 84% of them present only once. With 1 base removed from V and 4 bases from J, the gap between germline ends came to 10 bases. This CDR3 is 14 amino acids long. CDR1 and CDR2 (germline): SGHTA, FQGNSA. This TCR came from a woman under 30 in good health and CMV-seronegative. The chain is built from TRBV7-2 and TRBJ1-2; perhaps TRBD1 as D (6 bases). The sample taken for sequencing was PBMCs. The CDR3 loop reads CASSLDRAVYGYTF. The DNA of the CDR3 is TGTGCCAGCAGCTTAGACAGGGCGGTCTATGGCTACACCTTC.